This is a list of T cell receptor beta chains from one sample in a study of molecular identifiers for immune sequencing clone quantification. TCRdb passed the PCR reads through MiXCR, listing each CDR3 protein once. Of tens of thousands of distinct CDR3 sequences listed, roughly 18% are singletons. Sample: naive CD8+ T cells from blood, with Jurkat cell RNA spiked in. The receptors stem from a human donor in good health. Some libraries in this study had Jurkat cell RNA spiked in. Each CDR3 is given with its conserved first and last residue. Each record gives: V gene, D gene, clone size, J gene, CDR3 DNA, CDR3 protein. A D gene is named only where the DNA matches it firmly. A clone size is listed for some rows: how often the clone was seen (once, few, many), or a class if it is expanded.

TRBV5-6	NA	NA	TRBJ1-5	TGTGCCAGCAGCTTGGGGGGTTTTTATAGCAATCAGCCCCAGCATTTT	CASSLGGFYSNQPQHF
TRBV12-3/TRBV12-4	NA	NA	TRBJ1-5	TGTGCCAGCACCACCCACCAGGCTGTTCGCGATCAGCCCCAGCATTTT	CASTTHQAVRDQPQHF
TRBV20-1	TRBD2	many	TRBJ2-7	TGCAGTGCTAGTCCCCAGAAGACTAGCGGGAAATGGTACGAGCAGTACTTC	CSASPQKTSGKWYEQYF
TRBV28	TRBD1	NA	TRBJ2-7	TGTGCCAGCGGAGAAACAGGGGGCGCGTACGAGCAGTACTTC	CASGETGGAYEQYF
TRBV19	TRBD1	many	TRBJ2-1	TGTGCCAGTAGTACTCCGGGACAGGCGTTTAGCTCCTACAATGAGCAGTTCTTC	CASSTPGQAFSSYNEQFF
TRBV27	TRBD1	many	TRBJ2-7	TGTGCCAGCAGCCGGACAGGGGGCTACGAGCAGTACTTC	CASSRTGGYEQYF
TRBV28	NA	many	TRBJ2-6	TGTGCCAGCAGCCAACAGGGACCCACTGGGGCCAACGTCCTGACTTTC	CASSQQGPTGANVLTF
TRBV7-9	NA	many	TRBJ2-2	TGTGCCAGCAGCTTAGGGGAGTCCGGGGAGCTGTTTTTT	CASSLGESGELFF
TRBV13	TRBD2	many	TRBJ2-1	TGTGCCAGCAGCCCCCCGGGGGCGGGAGGGCCTAATGAGCAGTTCTTC	CASSPPGAGGPNEQFF
TRBV20-1	TRBD1	few	TRBJ2-1	TGCAGTGCCACGCGGGGACAGGGACTTTACAATGAGCAGTTCTTC	CSATRGQGLYNEQFF
TRBV20-1	NA	many	TRBJ2-4	TGCAGTGCCCCCCCAGGGAGCCTAGCCAAAAACATTCAGTACTTC	CSAPPGSLAKNIQYF
TRBV10-3	NA	many	TRBJ2-1	TGTGCCATCAGTGATAAGTACGGCCCCCCTGGCAATGAGCAGTTCTTC	CAISDKYGPPGNEQFF
TRBV29-1	NA	NA	TRBJ1-1	TGCAGCGTTGAAATGCTGGGGTCCAGCGAGTATGCTTTCTTT	CSVEMLGSSEYAFF
TRBV5-3	NA	NA	TRBJ2-1	TGTGCCAGCAGCTTGGGGTTGAATGAGCAGTTCTTC	CASSLGLNEQFF